What follows are 18 T cell receptor beta chains derived from one specimen sequenced in a study of T-cell memory formation after mild COVID-19 (dated by TCRdb to the early 2020s). Receptors were amplified or captured by 5' RACE. Sequenced on an Illumina NovaSeq 6000. TCRdb passed the public sequencing reads through fastp at Q25 and MiXCR, retaining productive beta sequences. Rows with a matching CDR3 protein are joined into one entry that keeps the most common DNA and genes. Within this sample are approximately 350,000 distinct CDR3 sequences, with roughly 13% of them counted one time only. Of the sample, 20% to 25% falls within the top ten clones. Specimen: PBMCs or a T cell subset sorted from them (not recorded which). The receptors here all came from a man between 18 and 35 years old who had mild COVID-19 (a few samples of this study predate the infection). The sample titles of this study are shuffled in the database, so cell type and time point are left out; the donor was told from shared clones.

This chain joins TRBV6-2 or TRBV6-3 and TRBJ2-7; 7 bases fit TRBD2. The V and J ends lost 4 bases and 2 bases, in that order; junction bases with no gene match: 11. CDR3 length: 16 amino acids. In germline, CDR1 is MNHEY, CDR2 SVGEGT. Here the CDR3 reads CASSSRHGRRPYEQYV. CDR3 DNA: TGTGCCAGCAGTTCCCGCCACGGGAGGCGACCCTACGAGCAGTACGTC.

This clonotype came up a few times. Here the CDR3 reads CASSDRGGDQPQHF. Here the CDR3 DNA reads TGTGCCAGCAGTGATAGAGGGGGCGATCAGCCCCAGCATTTT. The chain combines TRBV2 with TRBJ1-5; 7 bases line up with TRBD1. The V gene end was trimmed by 3 bases and the J gene end by 5 bases; junction bases not matched to a gene: 4. The V gene's germline CDR1 is SNHLY and CDR2 FYNNEI. The CDR3 is made up of 14 amino acids.

This clonotype has at least ten counts. The J gene is TRBJ2-1, the V gene TRBV24-1; TRBD1 matches 9 bases. The CDR3 extends over 15 amino acids. The V and J ends lost 4 bases and 7 bases, in that order; junction bases with no gene match: 7. Per germline, CDR1 KGHDR and CDR2 SFDVKD. The CDR3 sequence: CATSDPGTGMNEQFF. The DNA of the CDR3 is TGTGCCACCAGTGACCCGGGGACAGGGATGAATGAGCAGTTCTTC.

This clonotype was found a few times. V is TRBV5-1 and J is TRBJ2-2; 12 bases align to TRBD2. With V trimmed by 5 bases and J by 0 bases, 2 bases remained unmatched. Germline V gives CDR1 SGHRS, CDR2 YFSETQ. The CDR3 runs 16 residues. The CDR3 DNA reads TGCGCCAGCAGACTAGCGGGGGGTACGAACACCGGGGAGCTGTTTTTT. Translation gives CASRLAGGTNTGELFF.

This clonotype was found a few times. The chain carries TRBV7-9 and TRBJ2-4, with a tentative D call TRBD2 (6 bases). Germline V lookup: CDR1 SEHNR, CDR2 FQNEAQ (reference sequence). Between the trimmed V and J ends, which lost 5 bases and 5 bases, there was a span of 10 bases. This CDR3 region has 13 residues. The CDR3 nucleotides are TGTGCCAGCAGCCACGGGAGAGAAAACATTCAGTACTTC. It translates to CASSHGRENIQYF.

This clonotype was detected a few times. The chain links TRBV12-3 or TRBV12-4 to TRBJ2-3; TRBD2 aligns across 9 bases. The CDR3 sequence is 15 residues long. V lost 2 bases and J lost 9; bases outside the gene matches: 9. The CDR3 loop is CASSLTGGGEDTQYF. For the CDR3, the DNA is TGTGCCAGCAGTTTAACCGGCGGGGGGGAGGACACGCAGTATTTT.

This clonotype was counted a few times. The J gene is TRBJ2-7, the V gene TRBV4-1; D call uncertain. The CDR3 has 15 amino acids. The V gene's germline CDR1 is MGHRA and CDR2 YSYEKL. Between the trimmed V and J ends, which lost 1 base and 0 bases, there was a span of 10 bases. CDR3 in amino acids: CASSQVARTSYEQYF. For the CDR3, the DNA is TGCGCCAGCAGCCAAGTCGCCAGGACCTCCTACGAGCAGTACTTC.

This clonotype showed up many times. The rearrangement joins TRBV28 to TRBJ2-5, with D unclear. V dropped 5 bases and J dropped 0 bases, with 4 bases sitting between them. The CDR3 consists of 12 residues. The germline V gene has CDR1 MDHEN and CDR2 SYDVKM. CDR3 DNA sequence: TGTGCCAGCAGTCCCAACCAAGAGACCCAGTACTTC. Translated: CASSPNQETQYF.

The gene calls are TRBV5-5 and TRBJ2-2; perhaps TRBD2 as D (6 bases). CDR1 is SGHKS, CDR2 YYEKEE, per germline (reference sequence). The CDR3 sequence is 15 residues long. The V and J ends lost 6 bases and 4 bases respectively, with 16 bases between them. The CDR3: CASTERGGITGELFF. The CDR3 coding sequence is TGTGCCAGCACCGAGAGGGGCGGGATCACCGGGGAGCTGTTTTTT.

The rearrangement uses TRBV6-2 or TRBV6-3 and TRBJ2-7, with D possibly TRBD1 on 5 matching bases. In germline, CDR1 is MNHEY, CDR2 SVGEGT. The V and J ends lost 5 bases and 2 bases respectively, with 13 bases between them. The CDR3 runs to 14 residues. In nucleotides, the CDR3 is TGTGCCAGCAGTGACGGCAGGGCAGCCTACGAGCAGTACGTC. Residues: CASSDGRAAYEQYV.

This clonotype was seen a few times. The J gene is TRBJ1-5, the V gene TRBV6-6; no clear D. The CDR3 totals 16 residues. V lost 3 bases, J lost 0 bases, and 12 bases lay in between. The germline V gene encodes CDR1 MNHNY and CDR2 SVGAGI (reference sequence). In DNA form, the CDR3 reads TGTGCCAGCAGTTATGCTTTAGGGTATAGCAATCAGCCCCAGCATTTT. Translation: CASSYALGYSNQPQHF.

The genes are TRBV28 and TRBJ2-5; D perhaps matches TRBD2 (5 bases). Trimming removed 10 bases at V and 5 bases at J, with 17 bases between. The CDR3 spans 13 residues. CDR1 is MDHEN and CDR2 is SYDVKM in the germline V gene. This CDR3 is CATTSGWAETQYF. The CDR3 coding sequence is TGTGCCACAACCTCGGGGTGGGCGGAGACCCAGTACTTC.

The chain carries TRBV30 and TRBJ2-2; tentative D call: TRBD1 (6 bases). V gave up 0 bases and J gave up 4 bases, with 15 bases separating them. The CDR3 consists of 16 residues. Germline V lookup: CDR1 GTSNPN, CDR2 SVGIG (reference sequence). The CDR3 here is CAWSVMGALVTGELFF. DNA for the CDR3: TGTGCCTGGAGTGTAATGGGGGCGCTGGTCACCGGGGAGCTGTTTTTT.

The chain employs TRBV6-6 and TRBJ2-3; D possibly uses TRBD1 or TRBD2 (5 bases each). V lost 5 bases, J lost 4 bases, and 13 bases lay in between. Germline CDR1 is MNHNY and CDR2 is SVGAGI (reference sequence). The CDR3 covers 14 residues. The CDR3 nucleotides are TGTGCCAGCAGTCCTCGGGGCGGTTCAGATACGCAGTATTTT. Its translation is CASSPRGGSDTQYF.

With respect to this clonotype: A read error may explain this, as a much larger clone is one base away. The rearrangement links TRBV15 to TRBJ2-5; 8 bases line up with TRBD2. V trimming: 5 bases; J trimming: 5 bases; junction bases outside the gene matches: 10. The CDR3 consists of 15 residues. Germline CDR1 and CDR2: LNHNV and YYDKDF (reference sequence). The CDR3 region has the DNA TGTGCCACCAGCTTCGGGCGAGCGGGGGTGGAGACCCAGTACTTC. It yields the protein CATSFGRAGVETQYF.

This clonotype was seen only a few times. V gene TRBV7-2 combines with J gene TRBJ2-3; the match to TRBD2 covers 12 bases. V lost 5 bases, J lost 4 bases, and 13 bases stayed unmatched. Germline CDR1 reads SGHTA; CDR2 reads FQGNSA. The CDR3 length is 18 residues. The CDR3 here is CASSRPWVSSGGADTQYF. The CDR3 region has the DNA TGTGCCAGCAGCCGACCTTGGGTCTCTAGCGGGGGGGCAGATACGCAGTATTTT.

This clonotype was detected ten times or more. The CDR3: CASRRTYSYEQYV. DNA of the CDR3: TGTGCCAGCAGACGGACGTACTCCTACGAGCAGTACGTC. J is TRBJ2-7 and V is TRBV6-5; no clear D. The V gene's germline CDR1 is MNHEY and CDR2 SVGAGI. The germline V and J ends were trimmed by 6 bases and 0 bases, with 9 bases remaining between them. The CDR3 contains 13 residues.

The chain is built from TRBV20-1 and TRBJ2-7, with D possibly matching TRBD1 (5 bases). This CDR3 spans 13 amino acids. Trimming removed 1 base at V and 5 bases at J, with 12 bases between. Germline V gene lookup returns CDR1 DFQATT and CDR2 SNEGSKA (reference sequence). CDR3 bases: TGCAGTGCTAGAGTTGGGGCTCGGAACGAGCAGTACGTC. Translating gives CSARVGARNEQYV.